This T cell receptor beta chain came from a study of T-cell memory formation after mild COVID-19. Study results and limitations: Later expanders leaned CD4+, whereas day 15 to 85 contracting clones were balanced CD4/CD8.

TCRdb re-analysed the 5' RACE reads in MiXCR, keeping a single row per CDR3 protein. The data contain more than 100,000 distinct CDR3 sequences, approximately 6.3% of them singletons. Ten or more counts support this clonotype. The antigen is unknown. The CDR3 extends over 13 amino acids. Germline V gene sequence: CDR1 SGHRS, CDR2 YFSETQ. Deletions cut 4 bases from V and 1 base from J, with 6 bases between. This receptor was obtained from an adult woman who had mild COVID-19 (a few samples of this study predate the infection). Cell type and time point are not known. The specimen was PBMCs or a T cell subset sorted from them (not recorded which). The genes are TRBV5-1 and TRBJ2-1, with D unclear. The CDR3: CASSVESYNEQFF. CDR3 nucleotide sequence: TGCGCCAGCAGCGTAGAGTCCTACAATGAGCAGTTCTTC.